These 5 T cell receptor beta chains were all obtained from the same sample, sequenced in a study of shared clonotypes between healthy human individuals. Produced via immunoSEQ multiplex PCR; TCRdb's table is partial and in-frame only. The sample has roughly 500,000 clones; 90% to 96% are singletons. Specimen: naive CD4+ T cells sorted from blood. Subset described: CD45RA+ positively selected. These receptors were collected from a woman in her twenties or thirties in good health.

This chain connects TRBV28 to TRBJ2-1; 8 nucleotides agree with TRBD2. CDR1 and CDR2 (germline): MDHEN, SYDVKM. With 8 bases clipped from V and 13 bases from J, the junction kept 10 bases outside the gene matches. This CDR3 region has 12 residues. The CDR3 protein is CASGDRAGGQFF. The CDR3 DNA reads TGTGCCAGCGGGGATAGGGCGGGGGGTCAGTTCTTC.

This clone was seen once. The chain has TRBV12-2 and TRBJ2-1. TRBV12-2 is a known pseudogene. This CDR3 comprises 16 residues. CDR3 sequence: CASLRGPRGRYNEQFF. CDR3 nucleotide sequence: TGTGCAAGTCTCCGAGGGCCTAGGGGGAGGTACAATGAGCAGTTCTTC.

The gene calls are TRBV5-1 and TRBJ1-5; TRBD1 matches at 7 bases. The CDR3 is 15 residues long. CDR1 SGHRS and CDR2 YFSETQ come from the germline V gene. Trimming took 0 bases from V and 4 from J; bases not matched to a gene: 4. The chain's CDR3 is CASSLGGQLNQPQHF. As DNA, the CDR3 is TGCGCCAGCAGCTTGGGGGGACAGCTAAATCAGCCCCAGCATTTT.

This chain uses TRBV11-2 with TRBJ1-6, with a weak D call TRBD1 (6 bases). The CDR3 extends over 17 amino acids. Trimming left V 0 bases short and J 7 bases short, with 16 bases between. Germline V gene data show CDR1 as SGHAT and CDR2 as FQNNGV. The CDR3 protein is CASSLDLVTGLNSPLHF. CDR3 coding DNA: TGTGCCAGCAGCTTAGATTTAGTTACAGGGCTAAATTCACCCCTCCACTTT.

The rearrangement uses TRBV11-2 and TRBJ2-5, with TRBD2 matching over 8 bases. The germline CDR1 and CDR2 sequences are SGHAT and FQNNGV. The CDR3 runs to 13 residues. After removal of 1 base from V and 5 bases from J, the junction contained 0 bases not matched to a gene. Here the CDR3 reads CASSLVAGETQYF. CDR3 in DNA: TGTGCCAGCAGCTTAGTAGCGGGGGAGACCCAGTACTTC.